Shown below are 15 T cell receptor beta chains from a single sample sequenced in a study of T cell clonality in common variable immunodeficiency (dated by TCRdb to 2015 to 2017). Libraries were prepared through the immunoSEQ multiplex PCR assay. The table comes from immuneACCESS by way of TCRdb, which keeps in-frame sequences with V and J called. Part of the clones is missing from these tables; in studies checked, under half for an unresolved V gene and the rest for unknown reasons. This sample was tabulated with tens of thousands of clones, among which there are no singletons. The ten most abundant clones make up about 1.3% of the sample. Sequencing input: peripheral blood mononuclear cells. These receptors were taken from a person aged 18 to 75 in good health.

This clone was detected ten times or more. The CDR3 end is not reached by the read, which stops 3 residues before it; the germline J gene fills it in. This sequence joins TRBV29-1 and TRBJ2-3, with 7 positions matching TRBD1. V was clipped by 4 bases and J by 5 bases; unmatched bases: 6. Germline V gene data show CDR1 as SQVTM and CDR2 as ANQGSEA. The CDR3 extends over 13 amino acids. The CDR3 protein is CSVALDREDTQYF. CDR3 bases read: TGCAGCGTTGCCCTTGACAGGGAAGATACG.

This clone was counted ten times or more. The observed sequence ends 3 residues before the CDR3 terminus, with the missing tail filled in from the germline J gene. This rearrangement joins TRBV5-1 to TRBJ2-5, with 7 bases aligning to TRBD1. CDR1 is SGHRS and CDR2 is YFSETQ in the germline V gene. The CDR3 is made up of 14 amino acids. The CDR3 bases that were read are TGCGCCAGCAGCTCGGACCGACAGGGTTTAACC. This translates into CASSSDRQGLT. The entire CDR3 sequence reads CASSSDRQGLTQYF.

In its sample, this clone was seen many times. The CDR3 end is not reached by the read, which stops 3 residues before it; the germline J gene fills it in. The chain employs TRBV20-1 and TRBJ2-7, with 9 bases aligning to TRBD2. Looked up from germline, CDR1 is DFQATT and CDR2 is SNEGSKA (reference sequence). The CDR3 length is 12 residues. V lost 3 bases, J lost 3 bases, and 0 bases stayed unmatched. CDR3 DNA, as far as it was read: TGCAGTGCTAGTAGCGGGAGCTACGAG. Translating gives CSASSGSYE. The entire CDR3 protein reads CSASSGSYEQYF.

On this clone: The CDR3 goes on 3 residues after the read ends, and that part is filled in from the germline J gene. The chain recombines TRBV18 with TRBJ1-2; D unresolved. The CDR3 totals 14 residues. The germline gives CDR1 KGHSH, CDR2 LQKENI. The sequenced CDR3 bases are TGTGCCAGCTCACCGCGCGGGAGCTACAATGAC. It translates to CASSPRGSYND. The CDR3 in full is CASSPRGSYNDYTF.

This clone showed up just a few times. The CDR3 goes on 3 residues after the read ends, and that part is filled in from the germline J gene. The chain uses TRBV7-3 and TRBJ2-2; D perhaps matches TRBD1 (5 bases). This CDR3 is 14 amino acids long. Germline loops: CDR1 SGHTA, CDR2 FQGTGA. The CDR3 loop is CASSLASGANVLFF. CDR3 DNA (partial): TGTGCCAGCAGTTTAGCCTCTGGGGCCAACGTG.

This clone has at least ten counts. The CDR3 is cut off 3 residues early in the read; its end comes from the germline J gene. The chain combines TRBV28 with TRBJ2-1, with D perhaps matching TRBD1 (6 bases). The germline V and J ends were trimmed by 5 bases and 4 bases, with 9 bases remaining between them. Per the germline V gene, CDR1 is MDHEN and CDR2 is SYDVKM. CDR3 length equals 13 residues. This CDR3 is CASSPTGYNEQFF. The covered CDR3 bases are TGTGCCAGCAGTCCTACAGGGTACAATGAG. Supplemented by reference TRBV28 and TRBJ2-1, the full variable domain reads DVKVTQSSRYLVKRTGEKVFLECVQDMDHENMFWYRQDPGLGLRLIYFSYDVKMKEKGDIPEGYSVSREKKERFSLILESASTNQTSMYLCASSPTGYNEQFFGPGTRLTVL.

Many counts were recorded for this clone. The read ends 3 residues shy of where the CDR3 ends; the end is completed using the germline J gene. This chain joins TRBV6-2 or TRBV6-3 and TRBJ2-5; TRBD2 aligns across 8 bases. The germline CDR1 and CDR2 sequences are MNHEY and SVGEGT. The CDR3 length is 13 residues. V lost 6 bases and J lost 5; bases outside the gene matches: 5. CDR3 sequence: CASSGGGRETQYF. CDR3 DNA (partial): TGTGCCAGCAGCGGGGGGGGTCGGGAGACC.

Worth noting for this clone: Read coverage stops 3 residues before the CDR3 terminus; the germline J gene supplies the remainder. This chain links TRBV5-4 with TRBJ2-5; 11 nucleotides match TRBD1. The CDR3 is 14 residues long. Germline lookup yields CDR1 SGHNT and CDR2 YYREEE (reference sequence). V gave up 3 bases and J gave up 5 bases; unmatched junction bases: 3. This CDR3 reads CASSSRDRGETQYF. The sequenced CDR3 bases are TGTGCCAGCAGCTCGCGGGACAGGGGGGAGACC.

Ten or more counts support this clone. Read data end 3 residues before the CDR3 end; the end is taken from the germline J gene. The chain joins TRBV2 to TRBJ1-5; D is perhaps TRBD1 (6 bases). Trimming pared 6 bases from V and 4 bases from J, leaving 10 bases between. The germline V gene has CDR1 SNHLY and CDR2 FYNNEI. This CDR3 contains 13 residues. The CDR3 sequence: CASSQGPNQPQHF. CDR3 bases read: TGTGCCAGCAGCCAGGGGCCTAATCAGCCC.

This clone was detected many times. The observed sequence ends 3 residues before the CDR3 terminus, with the missing tail filled in from the germline J gene. This chain uses TRBV7-8 with TRBJ2-3; weak D call: TRBD2 (6 bases). Trimming left V 3 bases short and J 3 bases short, with 16 bases between. This CDR3 is 16 amino acids long. The V gene's germline CDR1 is SGHVS and CDR2 FQNEAQ. CDR3: CASSLVRLGPTDTQYF. The part of the CDR3 DNA that was read is TGTGCCAGCAGCTTGGTTCGACTAGGGCCAACAGATACG.

This clone was detected ten times or more. The read falls 3 residues short of the CDR3 end, and the missing part is taken from the germline J gene. The V and J genes are TRBV20-1 and TRBJ2-1, with TRBD2 matching 7 bases. Germline V CDR1 and CDR2: DFQATT, SNEGSKA (reference sequence). The ends lost 1 base at V and 0 bases at J; junction bases unmatched: 15. The CDR3 length is 19 residues. The part of the CDR3 DNA that was read is TGCAGTGCTAGAGCCCACAAATTCCCCGGGGGGAGCTCCTACAATGAG. Protein: CSARAHKFPGGSSYNE. The whole CDR3 region reads CSARAHKFPGGSSYNEQFF.

This clone was counted many times. CDR3 loop: CASSPRLVSEQFF. The sequenced CDR3 bases are TGTGCCAGCAGCCCGAGACTAGTCAGTGAG. The J gene is TRBJ2-1, the V gene TRBV5-6; D may be TRBD2 (6 bases). The read gets to within 3 residues of the CDR3 end, and the germline J gene fills in the rest. Germline CDR1 is SGHDT and CDR2 is YYEEEE. V gave up 4 bases and J gave up 9 bases, with 14 bases separating them. CDR3 length equals 13 residues.

Only a few counts were recorded for this clone. A read error is possible here, since a much larger clone lies one base away. The sequence runs out 3 residues before the end of the CDR3; the remainder is reconstructed from the germline J gene. J is TRBJ2-5 and V is TRBV20-1; 8 bases agree with TRBD2. This CDR3 is 16 amino acids long. Germline CDR1 reads DFQATT; CDR2 reads SNEGSKA (reference sequence). CDR3 bases read: TGCAGTGCTAGGCCGGCGGGAGGTCCCCACACAGATACC. Translating gives CSARPAGGPHTDT. The CDR3 in its entirety is CSARPAGGPHTDTQYF.

This clone was seen many times. The read gets to within 3 residues of the CDR3 end, and the germline J gene fills in the rest. The chain carries TRBV20-1 and TRBJ2-3, with 9 bases identical to TRBD2. V lost 3 bases to trimming and J lost 6 bases; unmatched junction nucleotides: 13. The V gene's germline CDR1 is DFQATT and CDR2 SNEGSKA (reference sequence). The CDR3 totals 16 residues. CDR3 DNA (partial): TGCAGTGCTAGCCTCCCGGCTAGCGGGGTAGAGGATACG. This codes for CSASLPASGVEDT. The whole CDR3 sequence reads CSASLPASGVEDTQYF.

This clone is medium-sized by share. From the germline J gene comes the end of the CDR3, since the read stops 3 residues before it. The chain uses TRBV5-6 and TRBJ2-5; 7 bases align to TRBD2. This CDR3 region has 13 residues. The junction had 2 bases not matched to a gene; V was cut back by 1 base and J by 5 bases. Per the germline V gene, CDR1 is SGHDT and CDR2 is YYEEEE. CDR3 DNA (partial): TGTGCCAGCAGCTTGCGGACTAGGGAGACC. It codes for CASSLRTRET. The complete CDR3 reads CASSLRTRETQYF.